The text below deals with one T cell receptor (beta chain). Its antigen is still unknown. Base qualities are not recorded, but no much larger clone differs from it by a single base. In total, roughly 670 healthy bone marrow donors made up the cohort. At the time of sampling, all cohort members were nominally healthy, though unrecorded immune exposures were likely present. The donor was CMV seropositive and belonged to the group of a few hundred seropositive cohort members. Each donor provided a peripheral blood sample, and peripheral blood mononuclear cells were used for TCR beta sequencing. Genomic DNA was extracted from the blood cell samples with the Qiagen DNeasy Blood Extraction Kit. The entry originates in a study of cytomegalovirus exposure and HLA in healthy donors (dated by TCRdb to about 2017). Study-wide context: In an earlier analysis of roughly 590 of the donors, around 300 Gb of sequence data and 117 million unique TCR beta sequences from about 190 million T cells were reported. The T cell repertoires of under 750 subjects were profiled by immunosequencing and related to cytomegalovirus serostatus. The study aimed to test whether cataloging public T cell receptors could reveal signatures of past pathogen exposure. Rather than drawing on any new phenotypic data, the later analysis identified candidate immune exposures from TCR beta sequences and the way those sequences occurred across donors. Donor age, sex, ethnicity and CMV serostatus were compiled together with the repertoire data. In a later genetic analysis, genome-wide SNP genotypes for about 55% of the roughly 670 donors were used, and that subset was treated as a discovery cohort. Among the approximately 400 genotyped donors, around 79% belonged to the genetic ancestry cluster associated with self-reported Caucasian donors. To decide whether each TCR beta V gene segment behaved as functional or pseudogenic, an earlier analysis of 587 of the donors relied on high-throughput TCR beta sequencing. The study combined high-throughput TCR immunosequencing, statistical association of individual TCRs with disease status, and machine learning to predict cytomegalovirus infection status. A separate validation cohort of approximately 120 different subjects was used in addition to the 666-subject first cohort. All discovery cohort repertoires had been generated on a single sequencing platform. An early release covering just under 650 HLA-typed donors comprised 250 to 350 gigabases of sequencing data and roughly 86 million unique TCR sequences. Because of strong linkage in the cohort, five DR-DQ haplotypes were treated as single units for association and clustering. HLA typing included class I and class II loci at four-digit resolution. Across around 400 genotyped donors of the cohort, an average of approximately 240,000 unique TCR beta nucleotide sequences per donor were sequenced, and roughly 20% of those sequences were non-productive. Typing coverage differed by locus: A, B, C, DRB1 and DQB1 were typed in about 620-640 donors, DQA1 in about 510, DPA1 in over 600, and DPB1 in approximately 450. A later analysis re-analyzed previously published TCR beta repertoires from roughly 690 donors and added high-resolution HLA genotyping to study TCR occurrence patterns. The research as a whole found: In a later analysis, most CMV-associated TCR beta chains were found to appear HLA-restricted, with HLA associations seemingly driven largely by CMV exposure. In a later analysis, several top co-occurrence clusters were reported to appear linked to parvovirus B19, influenza, CMV and Epstein-Barr virus. A group of highly shared sequence variants was considered likely to be a technical artifact of the sequencing pipeline. In a later analysis, the rate of TCR association differed among HLA loci, with DRB1 alleles having the most associated TCRs and HLA-C alleles having the fewest. In a later genetic analysis, a missense DCLRE1C variant was associated with V-gene and J-gene trimming of TCR beta chains, and the association was replicated in an independent cohort. Assigning TCR associations to individual alleles was difficult when HLA alleles, especially DR and DQ, strongly co-occurred. A few of the identified cytomegalovirus-associated TCR beta chains were confirmed in vitro to be specific for cytomegalovirus antigens. A total of 150 to 200 TCR beta chains were listed by the study as associated with cytomegalovirus. At a false discovery rate of 0.05, a later analysis linked 16,951 TCR beta sequences to specific HLA alleles. Immune exposure information for the cohort was limited to CMV serostatus. Some IMGT-functional V segments, including TRBV6-2 and TRBV6-3, could not be distinguished by the 87-base-pair reads and were therefore excluded. Most TCR sequences were observed very rarely across donors, whereas some public TCRs were present in many individuals. The presence/absence analyses assumed that sequencing depth was roughly uniform across donors, and that assumption may not be true. According to a later genetic analysis, donors in an Asian-associated ancestry cluster had fewer N-insertions in productive TCRs than the approximately 670-donor mean. Cytomegalovirus status was reported to be diagnosed by the classifier with high specificity and sensitivity in both the original and validation cohorts. Linkage disequilibrium might explain the correlated functional status among segregating V segments, but an unknown experimental factor could not be ruled out. In an earlier analysis of 500 to 650 of the donors, most TCR beta V segments appeared in productive rearrangements about 87% or about 30% of the time, broadly matching IMGT annotations. In a later analysis, HLA-associated TCR beta chains were found to be more clonally expanded and to have lower generation probabilities than equally common non-associated chains. Because counts were too low, some 17 rarely observed V segments, including chromosome 9 orphons, were left out of the earlier analysis of a few hundred of the donors. The authors suggested that the approach could potentially be generalized to other disease states and immunological phenotypes. Only TCR beta chains were sequenced in this cohort, and the absence of alpha or paired-chain data limited detectable features. Because some donors lacked HLA typing at each locus, the association tests relied only on the typed subset. A further reported finding was that TCR beta sequences accurately predicted the HLA-A and HLA-B alleles for most subjects in the first cohort.

The method was the immunoSEQ multiplex PCR assay. For the multiplex PCR, a mixture combining 60 forward primers for TCR Vbeta segments and 13 reverse primers for TCR Jbeta segments was used. A multiplex PCR assay on genomic DNA amplified the CDR3 region of rearranged TCR beta genes. Amplified TCR beta libraries were sequenced as 87-base-pair reads on the Illumina HiSeq System. Turning to the authors' computational methods: In a later analysis, roughly 80 million unique TCR beta chains were counted across the approximately 670 repertoires, and roughly 10 million of these chains were shared by at least two donors. Raw reads were error-corrected and collapsed into unique sequences with a nearest-neighbor algorithm that merged closely related sequences to remove PCR and sequencing errors. V, D and J gene segments were assigned by aligning CDR3 sequences to IMGT reference sequences. For a sequence to be retained, a match of at least six nucleotides was required to both a V gene segment and a J gene segment. Rearrangements were classified as productive when the CDR3 lacked stop codons and remained in frame with V and J, and all other rearrangements were classified as non-productive. CDR3 was defined according to IMGT convention as the region running from the second conserved V-encoded cysteine to the conserved J-encoded phenylalanine. Sequences without an unambiguous match to a single V gene segment were excluded from the earlier analysis of about 600 of the donors. In an earlier analysis of a few hundred of the donors, V segments were called functional above 56.7% productive rearrangements and were called segregating when the between-donor standard deviation exceeded 5%. A statistical classification framework was built to diagnose cytomegalovirus status from the catalog of TCR beta chain sequences. V and J gene assignment, in a later analysis, came from comparing TCR nucleotide sequences with IMGT/GENE-DB human TR gene sequences. Using the TCRdist pipeline, a later analysis assigned CDR3 sequences along with most-parsimonious VDJ recombination scenarios. A later analysis defined each TCR beta chain by its CDR3 amino acid sequence plus V-gene family, and excluded reads lacking a unique V-gene family. A later analysis removed roughly 590 highly shared, low-generation-probability nucleotide sequences to deal with suspected cross-contamination and a sequencing artifact. In a later analysis, a clonal expansion index for each public chain was calculated from normalized within-repertoire ranks of inferred template counts. Generation probabilities in a later analysis came from a VDJ recombination model fitted to out-of-frame rearrangements, and those results were checked against IGoR. A later analysis scored TCR-TCR, TCR-HLA and TCR-CMV co-occurrence with hypergeometric tests, applying a repertoire-size bias correction to TCR pairs. To estimate false discovery rates, a later analysis permuted the HLA or CMV assignments 20 times. In a later analysis, co-occurring TCRs were grouped with DBSCAN, and TCRdist sequence similarity was added when clustering was performed within HLA-allele-positive subsets. For co-occurrence clustering, repertoires with fewer than 30,000 or more than 120,000 public chains were excluded, along with several repertoires with anomalous nucleotide sharing. TCRdb re-hosts the immuneACCESS table, in-frame sequences only. Its copies lack some clones; in the studies checked, an unresolved V gene accounts for under half of them, and the cause for the rest is not known. V and J calls and clone size are given by that table; D and trimming were obtained from the DNA. Counted in this sample were 200,000 to 300,000 clones; more than 75% of them appeared once. 4.5% to 6% of the sample lies in the top ten.

The CDR3 measures 14 amino acids from cysteine to phenylalanine. Here the CDR3 DNA is all that survives: 42 bases in frame from base 1. CDR1 and CDR2 are read off the germline V gene (reference sequence) as MNHEY and SMNVEV. The germline V and J ends show losses of 5 bases and 7 bases respectively, and no gene match explains 8 bases of the junction. The sample comprised PBMCs. This chain joins TRBV27 to TRBJ2-4; TRBD1 agrees with 7 junctional bases. The sequence came from a woman in her thirties or forties in good health and CMV-seropositive. CDR3 reads: CASSASTGNNIQYF. The nucleotide sequence is TGTGCCAGCAGTGCCTCGACAGGGAACAACATTCAGTACTTC.